This T cell receptor (beta chain) was recovered during a study of CD8 T cells in Susac syndrome. RNA was extracted with the RNeasy kit, and a quantity of roughly 0.5 to 1 ug was reverse transcribed using random hexamers. One entry per CDR3 protein results from TCRdb running MiXCR on the immunoSEQ multiplex PCR reads. The sample consists of some 190,000 distinct CDR3 sequences, about 94% of them appearing once. The germline gives CDR1 SGHTA, CDR2 FQGNSA. Losses at the gene ends were 1 base for V and 5 bases for J; bases not matched to a gene: 11. The CDR3 length is 17 residues. The clonotype was recovered from a human donor with Susac syndrome. The specimen sequenced was CD4+ T cells from PBMCs. The chain recombines TRBV7-2 with TRBJ2-1; 7 positions match TRBD1. The CDR3 loop reads CASSLGGWGQINNEQFF. As DNA, the CDR3 is TGTGCCAGCAGCTTAGGGGGGTGGGGACAGATTAACAATGAGCAGTTCTTC.